Shown below are 5 T cell receptor beta chains from a single sample sequenced in a study of T cells after yellow fever vaccination (dated by TCRdb to 2018 to 2020). The treatment or condition label for this specimen denotes: live attenuated yellow fever vaccine strain. Library preparation was by 5' RACE. TCRdb lists the instrument as Illumina HiSeq 2500. Clones were called with MiXCR by TCRdb after fastp trimmed the public reads at Q25, and only in-frame beta chains were retained. CDR3 protein sequences are deduplicated, and each keeps its most common genes and DNA. The sample records roughly 120,000 distinct CDR3 sequences, around 7.2% of which are singletons. The ten largest clonotypes hold 2.5% to 3.5% of the sample. Here the sequenced sample was CD4+ T cells sorted from PBMCs, taken more than 40 days after the first yellow fever vaccination. Receptor source: a man younger than 30 who received the YFV17D yellow fever vaccine.

There are many counts of this clonotype. The chain combines TRBV20-1 with TRBJ2-1, with 9 positions matching TRBD2. V lost 5 bases and J lost 9; bases outside the gene matches: 11. Germline V gene lookup returns CDR1 DFQATT and CDR2 SNEGSKA (reference sequence). There are 14 residues in the CDR3. The CDR3 loop reads CSAQVSGTSSEQFF. The CDR3 region has the DNA TGCAGTGCTCAGGTATCCGGGACTAGCAGTGAGCAGTTCTTC.

This clonotype appeared a few times. CDR3 coding DNA: TGCGCCAGCAGCCCATCACTAGCCAAAAACATTCAGTACTTC. It codes for CASSPSLAKNIQYF. This chain links TRBV4-3 with TRBJ2-4; no definite D call. The length of the CDR3 is 14 residues. In germline, CDR1 is LGHNA, CDR2 YSLEER. The V gene lost 4 bases and the J gene lost 0 bases, with 7 bases spanning the gap.

This clonotype has at least ten counts. The chain has TRBV19 and TRBJ2-7; D possibly corresponds to TRBD1 (5 bases). CDR1 and CDR2 (germline): LNHDA, SQIVND (reference sequence). The V end was cut by 6 bases, the J end by 4 bases, with 13 bases between. The CDR3 spans 13 residues. CDR3 DNA: TGTGCCAGTAGACGAACAGGAGTTTACGAGCAGTACTTC. Amino acids: CASRRTGVYEQYF.

This clonotype was counted many times. The rearrangement links TRBV7-2 to TRBJ2-7; TRBD1 might be the D (6 bases). V lost 5 bases and J lost 0, with 17 bases in between. CDR1 and CDR2 from the germline V gene are SGHTA and FQGNSA. There are 16 residues in the CDR3. The CDR3 DNA follows: TGTGCCAGCAGCACGCAGGGGCAGGGGAGCTCCTACGAGCAGTACTTC. Translation gives CASSTQGQGSSYEQYF.

There are many counts of this clonotype. J is TRBJ1-1 and V is TRBV3-1; the D gene is possibly TRBD1 (5 bases). There are 12 residues in the CDR3. Germline V gene data show CDR1 as LGHDT and CDR2 as YNNKEL (reference sequence). Deletions cut 8 bases from V and 4 bases from J, with 11 bases between. Here the CDR3 reads CASGGVGTEAFF. As DNA, the CDR3 is TGTGCCAGCGGGGGGGTGGGCACTGAAGCTTTCTTT.